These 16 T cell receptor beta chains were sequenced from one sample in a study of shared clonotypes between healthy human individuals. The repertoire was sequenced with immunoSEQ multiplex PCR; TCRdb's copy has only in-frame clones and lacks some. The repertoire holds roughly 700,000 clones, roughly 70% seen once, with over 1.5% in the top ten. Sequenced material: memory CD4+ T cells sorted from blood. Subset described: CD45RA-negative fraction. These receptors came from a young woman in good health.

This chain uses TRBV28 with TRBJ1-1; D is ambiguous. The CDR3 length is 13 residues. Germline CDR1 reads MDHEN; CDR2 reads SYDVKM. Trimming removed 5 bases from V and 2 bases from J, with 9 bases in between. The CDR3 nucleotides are TGTGCCAGCAGTCCCGCCAGTAACACTGAAGCTTTCTTT. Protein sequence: CASSPASNTEAFF.

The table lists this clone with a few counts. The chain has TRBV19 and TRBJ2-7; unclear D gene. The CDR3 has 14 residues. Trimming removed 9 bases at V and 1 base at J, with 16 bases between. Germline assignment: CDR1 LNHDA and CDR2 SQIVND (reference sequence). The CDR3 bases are TGTGCCAGCGCCCTCAGACGGAATTCCTACGAGCAGTACTTC. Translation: CASALRRNSYEQYF.

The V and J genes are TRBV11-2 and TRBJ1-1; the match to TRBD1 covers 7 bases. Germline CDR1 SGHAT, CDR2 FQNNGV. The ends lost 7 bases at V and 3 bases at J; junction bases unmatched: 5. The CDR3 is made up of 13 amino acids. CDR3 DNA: TGTGCCAGCAAAACTCAGGGGGACACTGAAGCTTTCTTT. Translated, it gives CASKTQGDTEAFF.

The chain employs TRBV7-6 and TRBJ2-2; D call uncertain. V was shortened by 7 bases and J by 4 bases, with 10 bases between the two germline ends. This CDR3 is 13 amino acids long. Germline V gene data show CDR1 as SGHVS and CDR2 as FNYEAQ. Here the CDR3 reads CASKPEITGELFF. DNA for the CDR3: TGTGCCAGCAAGCCGGAAATCACCGGGGAGCTGTTTTTT.

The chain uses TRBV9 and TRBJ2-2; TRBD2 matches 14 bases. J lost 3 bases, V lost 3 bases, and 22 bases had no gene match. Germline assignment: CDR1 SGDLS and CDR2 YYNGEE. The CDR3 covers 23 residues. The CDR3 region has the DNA TGTGCCAGCAGCGCCCATAGACCAAGAGAGACTAGCGGGAGGGGAATTTACACCGGGGAGCTGTTTTTT. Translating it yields CASSAHRPRETSGRGIYTGELFF.

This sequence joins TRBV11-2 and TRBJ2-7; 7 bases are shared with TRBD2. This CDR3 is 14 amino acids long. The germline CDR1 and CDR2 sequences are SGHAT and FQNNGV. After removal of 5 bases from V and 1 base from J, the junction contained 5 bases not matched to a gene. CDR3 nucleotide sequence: TGTGCCAGCAGCCCAAGGACTAGTTCCTACGAGCAGTACTTC. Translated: CASSPRTSSYEQYF.

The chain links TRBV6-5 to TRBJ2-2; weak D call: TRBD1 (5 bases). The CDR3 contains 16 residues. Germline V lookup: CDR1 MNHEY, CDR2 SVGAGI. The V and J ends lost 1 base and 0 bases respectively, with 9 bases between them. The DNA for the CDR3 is TGTGCCAGCAGTTACTTCAGGGATGCGAACACCGGGGAGCTGTTTTTT. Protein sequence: CASSYFRDANTGELFF.

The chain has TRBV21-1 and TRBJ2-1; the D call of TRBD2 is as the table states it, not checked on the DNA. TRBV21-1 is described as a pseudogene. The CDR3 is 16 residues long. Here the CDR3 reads CASRFKGGRRGNEQFF. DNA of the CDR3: TGTGCCAGCAGATTCAAGGGCGGGAGAAGAGGCAATGAGCAGTTCTTC.

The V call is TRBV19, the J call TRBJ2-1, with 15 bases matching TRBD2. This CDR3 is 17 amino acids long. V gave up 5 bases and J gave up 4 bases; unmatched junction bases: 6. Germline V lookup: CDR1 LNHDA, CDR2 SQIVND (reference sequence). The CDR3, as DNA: TGTGCCAGTAGTCGCGGACTAGCGGGAGGGCGATACAATGAGCAGTTCTTC. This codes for CASSRGLAGGRYNEQFF.

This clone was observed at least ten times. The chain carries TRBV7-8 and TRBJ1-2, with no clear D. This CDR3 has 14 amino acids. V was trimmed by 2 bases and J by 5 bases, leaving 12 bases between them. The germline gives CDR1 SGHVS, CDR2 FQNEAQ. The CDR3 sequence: CASSLLILGYGYTF. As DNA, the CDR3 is TGTGCCAGCAGCTTATTAATTTTGGGGTATGGCTACACCTTC. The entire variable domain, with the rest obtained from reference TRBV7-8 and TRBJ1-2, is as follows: GAGVSQSPRYKVAKRGQDVALRCDPISGHVSLFWYQQALGQGPEFLTYFQNEAQLDKSGLPSDRFFAERPEGSVSTLKIQRTQQEDSAVYLCASSLLILGYGYTFGSGTRLTVV.

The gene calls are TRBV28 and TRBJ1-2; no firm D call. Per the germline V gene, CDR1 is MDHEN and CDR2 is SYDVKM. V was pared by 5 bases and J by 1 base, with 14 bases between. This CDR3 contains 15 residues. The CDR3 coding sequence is TGTGCCAGCAGTGATTACCGGGCTTATAACTATGGCTACACCTTC. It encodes CASSDYRAYNYGYTF.

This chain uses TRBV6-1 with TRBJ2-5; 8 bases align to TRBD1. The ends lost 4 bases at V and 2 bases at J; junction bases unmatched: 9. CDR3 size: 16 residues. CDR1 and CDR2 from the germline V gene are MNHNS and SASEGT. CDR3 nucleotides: TGTGCCAGCAGTGGCCCAAGGACAGGGAGTCAAGAGACCCAGTACTTC. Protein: CASSGPRTGSQETQYF.

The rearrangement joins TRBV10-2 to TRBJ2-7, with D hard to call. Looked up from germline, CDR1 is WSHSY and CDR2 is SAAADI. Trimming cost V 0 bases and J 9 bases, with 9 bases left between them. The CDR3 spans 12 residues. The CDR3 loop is CASSESWLWQYF. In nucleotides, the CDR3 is TGCGCCAGCAGTGAGTCGTGGCTTTGGCAGTACTTC.

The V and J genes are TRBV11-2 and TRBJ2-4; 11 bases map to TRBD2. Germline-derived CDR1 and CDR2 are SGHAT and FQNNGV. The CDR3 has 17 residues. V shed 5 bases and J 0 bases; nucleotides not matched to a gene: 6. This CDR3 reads CASSRTGLAGAKNIQYF. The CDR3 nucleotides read TGTGCCAGCAGCCGAACCGGACTAGCGGGAGCCAAAAACATTCAGTACTTC.

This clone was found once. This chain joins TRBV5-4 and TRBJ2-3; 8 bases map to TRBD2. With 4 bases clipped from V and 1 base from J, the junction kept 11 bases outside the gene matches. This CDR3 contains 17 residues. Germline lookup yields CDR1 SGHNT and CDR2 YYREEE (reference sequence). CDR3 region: CASSLEISGSGTDTQYF. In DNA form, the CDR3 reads TGTGCCAGCAGCCTAGAGATCAGCGGGAGCGGCACAGATACGCAGTATTTT.

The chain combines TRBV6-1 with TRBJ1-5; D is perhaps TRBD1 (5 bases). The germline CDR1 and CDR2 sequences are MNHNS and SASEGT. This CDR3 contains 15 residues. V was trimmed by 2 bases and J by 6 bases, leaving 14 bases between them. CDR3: CASSEYGREGQPQHF. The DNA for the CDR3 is TGTGCCAGCAGTGAATATGGCAGGGAGGGTCAGCCCCAGCATTTT.